Listed below are T cell receptor beta chains from one sample, sequenced in a study of blood T cell repertoires in COVID-19. Assay used: immunoSEQ multiplex PCR; TCRdb lists only in-frame clones, some missing. The sample yields 250,000 to 300,000 clones, about 89% seen once. Sequencing was carried out using peripheral blood. The receptors come from a man aged 35 to 55 with acute or convalescent COVID-19. Both conserved end residues are part of each CDR3. Each record gives: J gene, D gene, clone size, CDR3 length, V gene, CDR3 DNA, CDR3 protein. The D gene is left open where the match is weak. A clone size is listed for some rows: how often the clone was seen (once, few, many), or a class if it is expanded.

j_call: TRBJ1-1
d_call: NA
clone_size: NA
cdr3_length: 13
v_call: TRBV2
cdr3_nt: TGTGCCAGCAGACCGGGGGTTTTCACTGAAGCTTTCTTT
cdr3_aa: CASRPGVFTEAFF

j_call: TRBJ1-1
d_call: TRBD1
clone_size: NA
cdr3_length: 13
v_call: TRBV27
cdr3_nt: TGTGCCAGCAGGAAGACAGGGAGCACTGAAGCTTTCTTT
cdr3_aa: CASRKTGSTEAFF

j_call: TRBJ1-1
d_call: NA
clone_size: few
cdr3_length: 13
v_call: TRBV6-5
cdr3_nt: TGTGCCAGCAGTTTTAGCGATCAGGTAACGGCTTTCTTT
cdr3_aa: CASSFSDQVTAFF

j_call: TRBJ2-3
d_call: TRBD1
clone_size: NA
cdr3_length: 14
v_call: TRBV9
cdr3_nt: TGTGCCAGCAGCCTAGACACAGGGGAAGATACGCAGTATTTT
cdr3_aa: CASSLDTGEDTQYF

j_call: TRBJ1-2
d_call: TRBD1
clone_size: NA
cdr3_length: 12
v_call: TRBV29-1
cdr3_nt: TGCAGCGGCATCGGACAGGAGCATGGCTACACCTTC
cdr3_aa: CSGIGQEHGYTF

j_call: TRBJ1-2
d_call: TRBD1
clone_size: NA
cdr3_length: 13
v_call: TRBV29-1
cdr3_nt: TGCAGCGTCACCGGACAGGGGAACTATGGCTACACCTTC
cdr3_aa: CSVTGQGNYGYTF

j_call: TRBJ1-4
d_call: TRBD1
clone_size: NA
cdr3_length: 14
v_call: TRBV13
cdr3_nt: TGTGCCAGCAGCGCGAGGACAGGGGACGAAAAACTGTTTTTT
cdr3_aa: CASSARTGDEKLFF

j_call: TRBJ1-5
d_call: TRBD1
clone_size: NA
cdr3_length: 16
v_call: TRBV19
cdr3_nt: TGTGCCAGCCGGTTGCAGGGGGCTGTTAGCAATCAGCCCCAGCATTTT
cdr3_aa: CASRLQGAVSNQPQHF

j_call: TRBJ2-1
d_call: TRBD2
clone_size: once
cdr3_length: 13
v_call: TRBV27
cdr3_nt: TGTGCCAGCCGGGGGGGCTCCTACAATGAGCAGTTCTTC
cdr3_aa: CASRGGSYNEQFF

j_call: TRBJ2-3
d_call: TRBD2
clone_size: NA
cdr3_length: 13
v_call: TRBV5-5
cdr3_nt: TGTGCCAGCAGCTTGTTAGCGGGAGGTACGCAGTATTTT
cdr3_aa: CASSLLAGGTQYF

j_call: TRBJ1-2
d_call: TRBD1
clone_size: few
cdr3_length: 14
v_call: TRBV12-5
cdr3_nt: TGTGCTAGTGGTCCAGGGACAGGGGGACGTGGCTACACCTTC
cdr3_aa: CASGPGTGGRGYTF

j_call: TRBJ2-1
d_call: NA
clone_size: few
cdr3_length: 14
v_call: TRBV6-5
cdr3_nt: TGTGCCAGCAATATTGCACAGGGTGAAAATGAGCAGTTCTTC
cdr3_aa: CASNIAQGENEQFF

j_call: TRBJ1-1
d_call: NA
clone_size: NA
cdr3_length: 13
v_call: TRBV5-5
cdr3_nt: TGTGCCAGCAGCCACAGGGACCCCACTGAAGCTTTCTTT
cdr3_aa: CASSHRDPTEAFF